Shown below are 7 T cell receptor beta chains from a single sample sequenced in a study of control samples from healthy donors and cancer patients. Measured with immunoSEQ multiplex PCR; TCRdb has only the in-frame clones, and not every one. The data show approximately 54,000 clones, with more than 70% seen just once and roughly 42% held by the top ten. Specimen: PBMCs. These receptors all stem from a man aged 45-65 years with head and neck cancer.

The genes are TRBV10-1 and TRBJ2-2; 10 positions match TRBD2. This CDR3 is built from 16 residues. The germline V gene has CDR1 WNHNN and CDR2 SYGVQD (reference sequence). V lost 1 base and J lost 9; bases outside the gene matches: 8. CDR3 DNA sequence: TGCGCCAGCAGTGAGTTCCAACTAGCGGGAAGCCGGGAGCTGTTTTTT. The encoded protein is CASSEFQLAGSRELFF.

The chain links TRBV30 to TRBJ2-7; D is perhaps TRBD2 (5 bases). V was pared by 0 bases and J by 4 bases, with 7 bases between. Germline-derived CDR1 and CDR2 are GTSNPN and SVGIG (reference sequence). The CDR3 is 12 amino acids. This CDR3 is CAWSVQRYEQYF. The DNA of the CDR3 is TGTGCCTGGAGTGTACAGCGGTACGAGCAGTACTTC.

V is TRBV4-2 and J is TRBJ2-1; D uncertain. Trimming shortened V by 1 base and J by 12 bases, and 13 bases separated the two germline ends. Germline CDR1 and CDR2: LGHNA and YNFKEQ. The CDR3 contains 13 residues. In DNA form, the CDR3 reads TGTGCCAGCAGCCAAGTTTCAGGATTCGGGCAGTTCTTC. Amino acid sequence: CASSQVSGFGQFF.

The V and J genes are TRBV10-3 and TRBJ2-3, with TRBD2 matching 10 bases. In germline, CDR1 is ENHRY, CDR2 SYGVKD. This CDR3 comprises 17 residues. V dropped 3 bases and J dropped 7; count of bases not matched to a gene: 13. In DNA, the CDR3 is TGTGCCATCAGTGAAGTGGAGGATAGCGGGGGGCCAAATACGCAGTATTTT. Residues: CAISEVEDSGGPNTQYF.

Here the CDR3 reads CASSQVWGASYEQYF. The CDR3 DNA reads as TGTGCCAGCAGCCAAGTTTGGGGGGCCTCCTACGAGCAGTACTTC. The rearrangement links TRBV3-1 (or the pseudogene TRBV3-2) to TRBJ2-7, with D possibly being TRBD1 or TRBD2 (6 bases each). CDR1 is LGHDT and CDR2 is YNNKEL in the germline V gene (reference sequence). CDR3 length equals 15 residues. The germline V and J ends were trimmed by 1 base and 0 bases, with 10 bases remaining between them.

This clone has a single count. This sequence joins TRBV3-1 (or the pseudogene TRBV3-2) and TRBJ2-7, with no clear D. The germline V gene has CDR1 LGHDT and CDR2 YNNKEL (reference sequence). Between the trimmed V and J ends, which lost 5 bases and 3 bases, there was a span of 14 bases. This CDR3 has 14 residues. This CDR3 is CASSATGQRYEQYF. The DNA for the CDR3 is TGTGCCAGCAGCGCGACCGGTCAGCGCTACGAGCAGTACTTC.

The rearrangement links TRBV7-9 to TRBJ2-5; D assignment may be TRBD1 or TRBD2 (5 bases each). The CDR3 length is 14 residues. Germline-derived CDR1 and CDR2 are SEHNR and FQNEAQ (reference sequence). Trimming cost V 6 bases and J 5 bases, with 16 bases left between them. DNA of the CDR3: TGTGCCAGCAGGGTCCAGGGAGTAGGGGAGACCCAGTACTTC. Protein: CASRVQGVGETQYF.